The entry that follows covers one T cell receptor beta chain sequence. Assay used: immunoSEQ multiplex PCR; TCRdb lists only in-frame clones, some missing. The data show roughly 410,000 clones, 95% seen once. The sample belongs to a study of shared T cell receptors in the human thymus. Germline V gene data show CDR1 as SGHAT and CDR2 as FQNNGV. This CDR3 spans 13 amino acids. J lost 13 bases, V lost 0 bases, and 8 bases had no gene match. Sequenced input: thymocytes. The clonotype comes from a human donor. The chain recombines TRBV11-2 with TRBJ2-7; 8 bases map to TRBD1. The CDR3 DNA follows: TGTGCCAGCAGCTTAGATCTAGGACAGGGTCATTACTTC. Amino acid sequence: CASSLDLGQGHYF.